The next 2 T cell receptor beta chains were all read from a single sample in a study of CD8+ T cells in alopecia areata. RNA, once extracted, was reverse transcribed into cDNA for use as the sequencing template. Repertoires were generated with immunoSEQ multiplex PCR, while TCRdb's copy carries only in-frame clones and drops some. Of 200,000 to 250,000 clones in the sample, 57% are singletons; the top ten hold around 0.46%. Sequences were derived from CD4+ T cells sorted from blood, sampled at week 0. Receptors were obtained from a human donor with alopecia areata.

A remark on this clone: The identical CDR3 is also encoded by other nucleotide sequences in the sample. The rearrangement uses TRBV7-2 and TRBJ2-5; weak D call: TRBD1 (5 bases). Trimming removed 0 bases from V and 4 bases from J, with 9 bases in between. The V gene's germline CDR1 is SGHTA and CDR2 FQGNSA. The CDR3 runs 14 residues. The DNA for the CDR3 is TGTGCCAGCAGCTTAGCGGGGCCAGGAGAGACCCAGTACTTC. It encodes CASSLAGPGETQYF.

V usage is TRBV5-1 and J usage is TRBJ2-2; D not resolved. Trimming took 5 bases from V and 6 from J, leaving 17 bases between them. The CDR3 spans 15 residues. The germline gives CDR1 SGHRS, CDR2 YFSETQ. The CDR3 DNA is TGCGCCAGCAGGGCCCAAGTCGAAGTCCCCGGGGAGCTGTTTTTT. Amino acids: CASRAQVEVPGELFF.